The source of this T cell receptor beta chain is a study of OX40 agonist ivuxolimab in advanced cancers. Study summary: Participants could have had prior anti-PD-1, anti-PD-L1 or anti-CTLA-4 therapy, and around 40% had some. Study-level results: Averaging showed that CD8+ T cells had more expanded clones than CD4+ did.

TCRdb's copy holds only in-frame clones and misses some; the assay was immunoSEQ multiplex PCR. The table has tens of thousands of clones, about 87% seen once. The germline CDR1 and CDR2 sequences are MNHEY and SMNVEV (reference sequence). The CDR3 runs 14 residues. The V end lost 8 bases, the J end lost 2 bases, and 13 bases lay between the germline ends. About this clone itself: Its cognate antigen is unknown.

This rearrangement joins TRBV27 to TRBJ1-5; D not certain. The source was CD4+ or CD8+ T cells sorted from blood, collected in a trial of the OX40 agonist ivuxolimab. This clonotype was sampled from an adult with an advanced solid tumor such as melanoma, head and neck, liver or kidney cancer. For the CDR3, the DNA is TGTGCCAGCGGGATACACGGAGGCAATCAGCCCCAGCATTTT. Its translation: CASGIHGGNQPQHF.